The rows below give T cell receptor beta chains drawn from one sample of a study of cytomegalovirus exposure and HLA in healthy donors. Sequencing used immunoSEQ multiplex PCR; TCRdb keeps in-frame clones, though not all of them. This sample has 140,000 or so clones; over 80% occur once, and the top ten carry approximately 3%. The sequenced sample was PBMCs. These receptors originate from a male donor in good health and CMV-seronegative. CDR3s include the opening cysteine and the closing phenylalanine or tryptophan. D genes are given only for firm matches. Clone size is given for some rows only: seen once, a few or many times, or a class if the clone is expanded.

-,-,TRBV20-1,TRBJ2-5,CSARRETQYF,TGCAGTGCTAGACGGGAGACCCAGTACTTC
-,-,TRBV9,TRBJ2-5,CASSVGVGMGETQYF,TGTGCCAGCAGCGTAGGGGTCGGGATGGGGGAGACCCAGTACTTC
-,-,TRBV7-7,TRBJ2-1,CASSPGGPTGRTYNEQFF,TGTGCTAGCAGCCCCGGGGGGCCAACAGGGAGGACCTACAATGAGCAGTTCTTC
-,-,TRBV15,TRBJ2-3,CATSREGAYTDTQYF,TGTGCCACCAGCAGAGAGGGGGCATACACAGATACGCAGTATTTT
TRBD1,-,TRBV6-1,TRBJ1-1,CASSEDRGRTEAFF,TGTGCCAGCAGTGAGGACAGGGGGCGGACTGAAGCTTTCTTT
-,-,TRBV27,TRBJ1-1,CASSSSITDTEAFF,TGTGCCAGCAGTTCCTCAATAACGGACACTGAAGCTTTCTTT
TRBD1,-,TRBV28,TRBJ2-3,CASILQGSGTDTQYF,TGTGCCAGCATCCTACAGGGGAGTGGGACAGATACGCAGTATTTT
TRBD1,-,TRBV29-1,TRBJ1-2,CSVRDRDYGYTF,TGCAGCGTCCGGGACAGGGACTATGGCTACACCTTC
-,few,TRBV6-5,TRBJ2-5,CASSMDEGGEETQYF,TGTGCCAGCAGTATGGACGAGGGGGGGGAAGAGACCCAGTACTTC
TRBD1,-,TRBV13,TRBJ1-4,CASSQDRGNEKLFF,TGTGCCAGCAGCCAGGACAGGGGGAATGAAAAACTGTTTTTT
-,-,TRBV2,TRBJ2-1,CASSEGAGDTYNEQFF,TGTGCCAGCAGTGAAGGGGCAGGGGACACCTACAATGAGCAGTTCTTC
-,-,TRBV6-5,TRBJ1-1,CASIMNTEAFF,TGTGCCAGCATTATGAACACTGAAGCTTTCTTT
TRBD2,-,TRBV7-2,TRBJ2-1,CASSSYIGLAGNEQFF,TGTGCCAGCAGCTCGTACATTGGACTAGCGGGCAATGAGCAGTTCTTC
TRBD2,-,TRBV15,TRBJ2-1,CATTAGGSYNEQFF,TGTGCCACCACGGCGGGAGGCTCCTACAATGAGCAGTTCTTC
TRBD1,-,TRBV27,TRBJ1-2,CASSRTGGSYGYTF,TGTGCCAGCAGCCGGACAGGGGGCTCTTATGGCTACACCTTC
TRBD2,-,TRBV6-5,TRBJ2-7,CASSRGLADYEQYF,TGTGCCAGCAGTCGGGGACTAGCGGACTACGAGCAGTACTTC
TRBD2,-,TRBV30,TRBJ2-1,CAWSEQTSGRAPDEQFF,TGTGCCTGGAGTGAACAGACTAGCGGGAGGGCTCCCGATGAGCAGTTCTTC